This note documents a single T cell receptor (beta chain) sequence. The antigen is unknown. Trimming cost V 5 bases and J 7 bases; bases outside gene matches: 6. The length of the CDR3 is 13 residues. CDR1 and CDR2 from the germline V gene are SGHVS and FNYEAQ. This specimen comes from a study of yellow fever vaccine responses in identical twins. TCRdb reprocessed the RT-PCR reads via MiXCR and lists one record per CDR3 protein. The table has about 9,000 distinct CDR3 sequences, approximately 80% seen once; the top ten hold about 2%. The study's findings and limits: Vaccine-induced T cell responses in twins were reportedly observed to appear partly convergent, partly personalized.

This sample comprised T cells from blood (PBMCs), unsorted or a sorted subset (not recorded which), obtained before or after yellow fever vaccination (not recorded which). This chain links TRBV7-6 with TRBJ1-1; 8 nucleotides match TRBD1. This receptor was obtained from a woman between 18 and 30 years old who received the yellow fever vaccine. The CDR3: CASSTTGVGEAFF. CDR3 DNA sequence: TGTGCCAGCAGCACGACAGGGGTTGGTGAAGCTTTCTTT.